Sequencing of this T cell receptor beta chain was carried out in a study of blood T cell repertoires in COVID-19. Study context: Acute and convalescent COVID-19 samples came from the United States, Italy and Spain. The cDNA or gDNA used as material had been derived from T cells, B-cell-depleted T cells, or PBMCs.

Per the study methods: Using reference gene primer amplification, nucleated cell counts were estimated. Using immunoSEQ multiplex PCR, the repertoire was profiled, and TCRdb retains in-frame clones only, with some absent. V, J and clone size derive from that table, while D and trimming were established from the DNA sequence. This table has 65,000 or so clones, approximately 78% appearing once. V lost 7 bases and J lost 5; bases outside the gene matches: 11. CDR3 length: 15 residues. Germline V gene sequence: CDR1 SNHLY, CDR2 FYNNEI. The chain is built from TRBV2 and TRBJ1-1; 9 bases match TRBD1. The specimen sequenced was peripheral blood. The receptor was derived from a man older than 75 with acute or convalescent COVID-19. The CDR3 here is CASTVIQGAGTEAFF. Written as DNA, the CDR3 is TGTGCCAGCACCGTGATACAGGGGGCCGGTACTGAAGCTTTCTTT.